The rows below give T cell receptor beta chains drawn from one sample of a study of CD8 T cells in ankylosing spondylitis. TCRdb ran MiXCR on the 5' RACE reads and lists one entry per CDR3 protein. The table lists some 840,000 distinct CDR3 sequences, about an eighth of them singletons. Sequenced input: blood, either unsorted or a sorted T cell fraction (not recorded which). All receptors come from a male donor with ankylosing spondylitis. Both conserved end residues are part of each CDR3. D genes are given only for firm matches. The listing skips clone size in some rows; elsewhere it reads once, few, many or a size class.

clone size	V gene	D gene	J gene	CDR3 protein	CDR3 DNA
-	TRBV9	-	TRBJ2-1	CASSVKAPGGGNSYNEQFF	TGTGCCAGCAGCGTAAAGGCCCCGGGTGGGGGAAACTCCTACAATGAGCAGTTCTTC
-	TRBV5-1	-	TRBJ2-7	CASSVGWVSYEQYF	TGCGCCAGCAGCGTGGGATGGGTCTCCTACGAGCAGTACTTC
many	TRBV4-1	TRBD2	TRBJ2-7	CASSQVYGRAANYEQYF	TGCGCCAGCAGCCAAGTTTACGGGAGGGCCGCGAACTACGAGCAGTACTTC
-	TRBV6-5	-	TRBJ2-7	CASSYSWGFIDEQYF	TGTGCCAGCAGTTACTCATGGGGCTTTATCGACGAGCAGTACTTC
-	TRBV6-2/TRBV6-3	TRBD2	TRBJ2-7	CASIGASGAIYEQYF	TGTGCCAGCATTGGGGCTAGCGGGGCCATCTACGAGCAGTACTTC
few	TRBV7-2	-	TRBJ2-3	CASSPEVGEDTQYF	TGTGCCAGCAGCCCGGAGGTAGGCGAAGATACGCAGTATTTT
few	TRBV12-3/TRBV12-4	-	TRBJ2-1	CASGLRQGGNEQFF	TGTGCCAGCGGACTTCGACAGGGAGGGAATGAGCAGTTCTTC
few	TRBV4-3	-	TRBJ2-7	CASSQDLIVSTTGFYEQYF	TGCGCCAGCAGCCAAGATCTGATAGTTTCAACGACAGGCTTCTACGAGCAGTACTTC
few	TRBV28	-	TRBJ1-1	CASSFRSRLNTEAFF	TGTGCCAGCAGTTTCCGGTCGCGTCTGAACACTGAAGCTTTCTTT
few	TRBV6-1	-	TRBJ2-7	CASSEAFREQYF	TGTGCCAGCAGTGAAGCATTCCGCGAGCAGTACTTC
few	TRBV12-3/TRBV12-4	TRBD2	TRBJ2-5	CASKQLAGEETQYF	TGTGCCAGCAAACAGCTTGCGGGGGAAGAGACCCAGTACTTC
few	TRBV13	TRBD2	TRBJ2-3	CASSARGAGGTDTQYF	TGTGCCAGCAGCGCCAGGGGAGCGGGGGGCACAGATACGCAGTATTTT
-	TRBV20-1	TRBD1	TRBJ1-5	CSARDGTGARPQHF	TGCAGTGCTAGAGATGGGACAGGGGCTCGGCCCCAGCATTTT
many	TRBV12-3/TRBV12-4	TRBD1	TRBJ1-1	CASSSLGQGSTEAFF	TGTGCCAGCAGTTCACTCGGACAGGGGAGCACTGAAGCTTTCTTT
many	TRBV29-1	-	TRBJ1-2	CSVFLTDNYGYTF	TGCAGCGTCTTCTTGACGGACAACTATGGCTACACCTTC
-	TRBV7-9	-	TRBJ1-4	CASSFGHPGEKLFF	TGTGCCAGCAGCTTTGGACACCCTGGTGAAAAACTGTTTTTT
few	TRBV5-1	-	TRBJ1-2	CASSLGNPENYGYTF	TGCGCCAGCAGCTTGGGCAACCCGGAGAACTATGGCTACACCTTC
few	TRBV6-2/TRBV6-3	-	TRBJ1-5	CASSYYGGGGQPQHF	TGTGCCAGCAGTTACTATGGCGGGGGGGGGCAGCCCCAGCATTTT
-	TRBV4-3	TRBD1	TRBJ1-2	CASSQDYRGNGYTF	TGCGCCAGCAGCCAAGATTACAGGGGGAATGGCTACACCTTC
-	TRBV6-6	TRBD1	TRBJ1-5	CASSNRDSSNQPQHF	TGTGCCAGCAGCAACCGGGACAGTAGCAATCAGCCCCAGCATTTT
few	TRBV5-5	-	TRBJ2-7	CASSFIARFKTYEQYF	TGTGCCAGCAGCTTTATTGCCCGATTCAAAACCTACGAGCAGTACTTC
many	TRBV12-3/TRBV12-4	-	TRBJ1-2	CASSPSRAGGYTF	TGTGCCAGCAGTCCCAGTCGGGCGGGGGGCTACACCTTC
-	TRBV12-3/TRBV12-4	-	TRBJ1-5	CASSQTLSQPQHF	TGTGCCAGCTCGCAGACCTTAAGCCAGCCCCAGCATTTT
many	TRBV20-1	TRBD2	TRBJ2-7	CSASRTSGYEQYF	TGCAGTGCTAGTAGGACTAGCGGCTACGAGCAGTACTTC
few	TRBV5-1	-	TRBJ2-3	CASSFVGPLDTQYF	TGCGCCAGCAGCTTTGTGGGGCCCCTAGATACGCAGTATTTT
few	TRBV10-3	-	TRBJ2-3	CAISNTQDTQYF	TGTGCCATCAGCAATACGCAAGATACGCAGTATTTT
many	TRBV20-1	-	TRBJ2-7	CSARRGTAYEQYF	TGCAGTGCTAGACGAGGGACGGCCTACGAGCAGTACTTC
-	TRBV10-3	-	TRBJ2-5	CAISEVGTGGLEETQYF	TGTGCCATCAGTGAGGTAGGAACAGGAGGATTGGAGGAGACCCAGTACTTC
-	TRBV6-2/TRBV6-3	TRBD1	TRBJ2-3	CASSYWGQGTDTQYF	TGTGCCAGCAGTTACTGGGGACAGGGCACAGATACGCAGTATTTT
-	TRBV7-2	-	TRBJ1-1	CASSAGPSPSAEAFF	TGTGCCAGCAGCGCAGGTCCGTCGCCCAGCGCTGAAGCTTTCTTT
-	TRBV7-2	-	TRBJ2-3	CASSVLAVSTDTQYF	TGTGCCAGCAGCGTCCTTGCGGTTAGCACAGATACGCAGTATTTT
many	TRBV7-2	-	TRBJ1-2	CASSLRAHYGYTF	TGTGCCAGCAGCCTCAGGGCCCACTATGGCTACACCTTC
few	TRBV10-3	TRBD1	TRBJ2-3	CATRTGDHTDTQYF	TGTGCCACCCGGACAGGGGACCACACAGATACGCAGTATTTT
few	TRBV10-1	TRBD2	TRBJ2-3	CASSESESGDTLSTDTQYF	TGCGCCAGCAGTGAGTCAGAGAGCGGGGATACCCTAAGCACAGATACGCAGTATTTT
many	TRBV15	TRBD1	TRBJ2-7	CATSRDTTGSYEQYF	TGTGCCACCAGCAGAGATACGACAGGGTCCTACGAGCAGTACTTC
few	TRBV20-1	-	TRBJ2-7	CSANSVPYEQYF	TGCAGTGCTAACTCCGTCCCCTACGAGCAGTACTTC
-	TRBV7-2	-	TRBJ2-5	CASSLATGIRGETQYF	TGTGCCAGCAGCTTAGCAACCGGGATTAGAGGGGAGACCCAGTACTTC
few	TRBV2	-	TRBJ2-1	CASRDDTDEQFF	TGTGCCAGCAGGGACGATACGGATGAGCAGTTCTTC
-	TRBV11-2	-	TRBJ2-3	CASSQRVITDTQYF	TGTGCCAGCAGTCAACGGGTAATCACAGATACGCAGTATTTT
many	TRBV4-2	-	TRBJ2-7	CASSQGDRYYEQYF	TGTGCCAGCAGCCAAGGTGACAGGTACTACGAGCAGTACTTC
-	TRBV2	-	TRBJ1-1	CASSGARGTEAFF	TGTGCCAGCAGTGGGGCCAGGGGCACTGAAGCTTTCTTT
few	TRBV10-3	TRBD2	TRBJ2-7	CATRTSGNYEQYF	TGTGCCACCAGGACTAGCGGGAACTACGAGCAGTACTTC
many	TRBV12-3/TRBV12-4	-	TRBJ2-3	CASSLWGSDTQYF	TGTGCCAGCAGTTTATGGGGTTCAGATACGCAGTATTTT
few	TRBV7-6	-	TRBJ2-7	CASSLVRGGSYEQYF	TGTGCCAGCAGCTTAGTAAGAGGAGGGTCCTACGAGCAGTACTTC
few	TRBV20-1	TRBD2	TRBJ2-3	CSAPSTSGASTDTQYF	TGCAGTGCCCCCTCGACTAGCGGGGCTAGCACAGATACGCAGTATTTT
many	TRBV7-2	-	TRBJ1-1	CASSKYSGTTEAFF	TGTGCCAGCAGTAAATATTCGGGAACCACTGAAGCTTTCTTT
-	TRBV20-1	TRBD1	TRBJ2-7	CSAGDRGLEQYF	TGCAGTGCAGGGGACAGGGGATTAGAGCAGTACTTC
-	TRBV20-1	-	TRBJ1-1	CSVTRATNTEAFF	TGCAGTGTTACTCGGGCCACAAACACTGAAGCTTTCTTT